This T cell receptor beta chain stems from a study of T cell responses to AZD1222 COVID-19 vaccine. Study-wide points: Most donors were white British and more were female, and clonal diversity was possibly underestimated.

As concerns this clone: The antigen is not known.

Only in-frame clones appear in the TCRdb table, and some are missing; sequencing was by immunoSEQ multiplex PCR. There are 100,000 to 150,000 clones in the sample; approximately 91% occur only once, and under 2% lies in the top ten. CDR1 and CDR2 from the germline V gene are SGHTA and FQGNSA. The V end was cut by 5 bases, the J end by 1 base, with 8 bases between. The CDR3 has 14 residues. The receptor was derived from an adult who received the AZD1222 COVID-19 vaccine. The V call is TRBV7-2, the J call TRBJ1-4; D is ambiguous. The starting material was peripheral blood, obtained 28 days after the second AZD1222 dose. CDR3 DNA sequence: TGTGCCAGCAGCGCGGGGTTAACTAATGAAAAACTGTTTTTT. It specifies CASSAGLTNEKLFF.